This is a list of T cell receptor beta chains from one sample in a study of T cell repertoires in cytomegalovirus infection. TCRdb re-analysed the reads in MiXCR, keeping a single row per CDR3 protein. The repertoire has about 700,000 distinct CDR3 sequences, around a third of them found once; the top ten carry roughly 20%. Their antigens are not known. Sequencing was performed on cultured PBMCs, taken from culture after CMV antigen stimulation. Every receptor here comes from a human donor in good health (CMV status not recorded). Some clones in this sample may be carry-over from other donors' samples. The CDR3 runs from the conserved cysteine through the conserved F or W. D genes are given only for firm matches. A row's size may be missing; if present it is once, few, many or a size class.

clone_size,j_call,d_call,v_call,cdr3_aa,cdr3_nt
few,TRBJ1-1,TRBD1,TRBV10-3,CAIRRTGRGDTEAFF,TGTGCCATCAGACGGACAGGGCGGGGGGACACTGAAGCTTTCTTT
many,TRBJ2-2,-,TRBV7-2,CASSRTYTGELFF,TGTGCCAGCAGCCGCACCTACACCGGGGAGCTGTTTTTT
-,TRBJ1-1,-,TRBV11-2,CASTQWDQGGNTEAFF,TGTGCCAGCACCCAGTGGGACCAGGGAGGGAACACTGAAGCTTTCTTT
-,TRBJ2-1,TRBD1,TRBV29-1,CSVERDRLIREQFF,TGCAGCGTCGAAAGGGACAGGCTAATTCGTGAGCAGTTCTTC
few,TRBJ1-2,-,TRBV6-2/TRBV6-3,CASSPRFRSYYGYTF,TGTGCCAGCAGTCCCCGATTCCGGTCCTACTATGGCTACACCTTC
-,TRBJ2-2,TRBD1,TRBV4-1,CASSHVGQGRTGELFF,TGCGCCAGCAGCCATGTCGGACAGGGGCGCACCGGGGAGCTGTTTTTT
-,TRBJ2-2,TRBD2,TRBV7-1,CASRTLAANTGELFF,TGTGCCAGCAGGACACTAGCGGCGAACACCGGGGAGCTGTTTTTT
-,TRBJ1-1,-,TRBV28,CASSLTLGEAFF,TGTGCCAGCAGTTTGACATTGGGTGAAGCTTTCTTT
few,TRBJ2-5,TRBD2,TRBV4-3,CASSQVGGSETQYF,TGCGCCAGCAGCCAAGTTGGCGGGAGTGAGACCCAGTACTTC
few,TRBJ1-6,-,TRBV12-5,CASARDTSSYNSPLHF,TGTGCTAGTGCCCGGGACACGAGCTCCTATAATTCACCCCTCCACTTT
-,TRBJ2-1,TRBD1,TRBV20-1,CSARTGWYNEQFF,TGCAGTGCTAGGACAGGGTGGTACAATGAGCAGTTCTTC
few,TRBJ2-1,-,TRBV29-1,CSVGTGGFYNEQFF,TGCAGCGTTGGCACCGGGGGATTCTACAATGAGCAGTTCTTC
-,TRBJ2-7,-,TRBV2,CASSPRTQSSYEQYF,TGTGCCAGCAGTCCCAGGACGCAAAGCTCCTACGAGCAGTACTTC
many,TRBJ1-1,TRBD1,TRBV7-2,CASSSDRGITEAFF,TGTGCCAGCAGCTCCGACAGGGGGATCACTGAAGCTTTCTTT
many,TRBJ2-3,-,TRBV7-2,CASSPWRTPTDTQYF,TGTGCCAGCAGCCCCTGGCGTACTCCCACAGATACGCAGTATTTT
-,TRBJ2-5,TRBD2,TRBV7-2,CASSSGLADQETQYF,TGTGCCAGCAGCTCGGGACTAGCGGACCAAGAGACCCAGTACTTC
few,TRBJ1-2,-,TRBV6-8,CASSYSTNYGYTF,TGTGCCAGCAGTTACTCGACTAACTATGGCTACACCTTC
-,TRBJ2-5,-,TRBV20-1,CSAKRNSLQETQYF,TGCAGTGCCAAGAGGAACAGCCTCCAAGAGACCCAGTACTTC
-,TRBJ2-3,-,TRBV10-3,CAISEADTDTQYF,TGTGCCATCAGTGAGGCAGACACAGATACGCAGTATTTT
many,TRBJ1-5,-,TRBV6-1,CASSEQGPYSNQPQHF,TGTGCCAGCAGTGAACAGGGCCCCTATAGCAATCAGCCCCAGCATTTT
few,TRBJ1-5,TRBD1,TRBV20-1,CSARGQGAGQPQHF,TGCAGTGCCAGGGGGCAGGGGGCCGGTCAGCCCCAGCATTTT
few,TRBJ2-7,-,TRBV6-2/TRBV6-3,CASSYRSLYEQYF,TGTGCCAGCAGTTACAGAAGCCTATACGAGCAGTACTTC
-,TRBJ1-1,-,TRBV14,CASSLGSGLAAFF,TGTGCCAGCAGCCTGGGTTCGGGGCTCGCAGCTTTCTTT
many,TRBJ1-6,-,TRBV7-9,CASSSGWQNNSPLHF,TGTGCCAGCAGCTCCGGTTGGCAGAATAATTCACCCCTCCACTTT
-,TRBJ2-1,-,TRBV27,CASFGPSNEQFF,TGTGCCAGTTTCGGTCCCTCGAATGAGCAGTTCTTC
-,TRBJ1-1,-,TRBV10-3,CAISEHHGDAGNTEAFF,TGTGCCATCAGTGAGCACCACGGCGACGCAGGGAACACTGAAGCTTTCTTT
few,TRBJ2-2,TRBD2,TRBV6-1,CASSPAGGRTGELFF,TGTGCCAGCAGTCCAGCGGGAGGGAGGACCGGGGAGCTGTTTTTT
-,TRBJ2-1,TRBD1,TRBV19,CASSKYVDRVTYNEQFF,TGTGCCAGTAGCAAATACGTCGACAGGGTAACCTACAATGAGCAGTTCTTC
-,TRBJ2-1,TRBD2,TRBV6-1,CASMSGLAGYNEQFF,TGTGCCAGCATGAGCGGACTAGCGGGGTACAATGAGCAGTTCTTC
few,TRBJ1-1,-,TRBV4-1,CASSQDQGIAEAFF,TGTGCCAGCAGCCAAGATCAAGGGATCGCTGAAGCTTTCTTT
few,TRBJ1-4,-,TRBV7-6,CASSLRAATNEKLFF,TGTGCCAGCAGCTTAAGGGCAGCAACTAATGAAAAACTGTTTTTT
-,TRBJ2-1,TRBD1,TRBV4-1,CASSQVKGADNEQFF,TGCGCCAGCAGCCAAGTAAAGGGGGCGGACAATGAGCAGTTCTTC